This TCR beta chain was sequenced during a study of blood T cell repertoires in COVID-19. In the study overall: The United States, Italy and Spain provided the acute and convalescent COVID-19 samples. T cells, B-cell-depleted T cells, or PBMCs supplied cDNA or gDNA.

As processed by the authors: For nucleated cells, counts were estimated from reference gene primer amplification. Assay: immunoSEQ multiplex PCR; the TCRdb copy retains only in-frame clones and omits some. V and J calls and clone size come straight from that table; D and trimming were deduced from the DNA. The profile shows 130,000 or so clones, almost 90% of them singletons. With 5 bases removed from V and 8 bases from J, the gap between germline ends came to 19 bases. Germline V CDR1 and CDR2: LNHDA, SQIVND (reference sequence). This CDR3 is built from 15 residues. This clonotype was sampled from an older woman with acute or convalescent COVID-19. The chain carries TRBV19 and TRBJ2-1; a possible D gene is TRBD1 (6 bases). The sequencing sample was made of peripheral blood. CDR3 sequence (DNA): TGTGCCAGTAGTGCCCCAGGGGTCGGTTTCTATGAGCAGTTCTTC. Translated, it gives CASSAPGVGFYEQFF.